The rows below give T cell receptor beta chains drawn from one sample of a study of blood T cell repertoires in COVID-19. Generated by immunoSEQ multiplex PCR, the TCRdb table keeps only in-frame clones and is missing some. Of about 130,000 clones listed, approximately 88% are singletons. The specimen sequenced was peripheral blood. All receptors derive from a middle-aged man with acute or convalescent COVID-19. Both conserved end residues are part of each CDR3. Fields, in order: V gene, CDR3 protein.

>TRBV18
CASTKFGMNTEAFF
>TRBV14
CASSHRTGTEAFF
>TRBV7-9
CASSYGQNQPQHF
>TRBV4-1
CASRGGGLSEAFF
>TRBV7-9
CASSSSGGGGPQHF
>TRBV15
CATSKEGLGAGYTF
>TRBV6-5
CATSPTGGSNSPLHF
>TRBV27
CASGLAGAFADTQYF
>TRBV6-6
CASSHSVEQFF
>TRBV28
CASSLAAAGETYNEQFF
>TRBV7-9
CASSLYQGDTEAFF
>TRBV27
CASSPRTTSITGELFF
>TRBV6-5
CASSSGGWDGELFF
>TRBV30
CAWSRLLGDNQPQHF
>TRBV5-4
CASSLALTGEAFF
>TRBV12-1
CASSSSDTEAFF
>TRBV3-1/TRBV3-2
CASSQGVTFYGYTF
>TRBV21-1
CASSVRDREVQPQHF
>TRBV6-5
CASSQRLARTDTQYF
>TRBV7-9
CASSPRQDMNTEAFF
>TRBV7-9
CASSTGQGVDSPLHF
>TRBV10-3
CAISPGGQGYSPLHF
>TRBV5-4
CASSLGTANTGELFF
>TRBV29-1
CSVETVTDTQYF
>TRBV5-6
CASRLQTGMNTEAFF
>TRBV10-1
CASPEGVAKNIQYF
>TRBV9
CASSPRGGGFGLNYGYTF
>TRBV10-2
CASSEYGRGTGKLFF
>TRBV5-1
CASGEAGSNEQFF
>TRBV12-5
CASGSSVGRGGYTGELFF
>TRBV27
CASSGLAAAGGEQYF
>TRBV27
CASSFGLAGPYEQYF
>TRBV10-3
CAIRGQGADYGYTF
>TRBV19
CASSPRGIQGTGELFF
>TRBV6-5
CASSYSGGDRGRSYTF
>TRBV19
CASSPSLLRDSPLHF
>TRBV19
CASIAPSGQRGNTIYF
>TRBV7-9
CASSLDRAVYGYTF
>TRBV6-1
CASSEPQGRETQYF
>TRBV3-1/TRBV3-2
CASSQEASGTDTQYF
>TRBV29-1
CSVATGNYEQYF